These 32 T cell receptor beta chains were all obtained from the same sample, sequenced in a study of metastatic and nonmetastatic thyroid tumors. Ahead of thyroid surgery, no patient had received treatment of any kind. MiXCR re-clonotyped the PCR reads for TCRdb. The data hold 7,500 to 9,500 clones, with about 40% observed a single time. Sequencing was carried out using tumor tissue. The receptors here all came from a female donor with papillary thyroid cancer or a benign thyroid nodule (not recorded which). Some clones in this sample may be carry-over from other donors' samples.

The chain couples TRBV19 to TRBJ1-6; a weak D match, TRBD1 (5 bases). Germline V gene sequence: CDR1 LNHDA, CDR2 SQIVND (reference sequence). The CDR3 spans 15 residues. The V gene lost 5 bases and the J gene lost 0 bases, with 8 bases spanning the gap. CDR3 sequence (DNA): TGTGCCAGTAGTGGGACGAACTCCTATAATTCACCCCTCCACTTT. Translation: CASSGTNSYNSPLHF.

The V and J genes are TRBV20-1 and TRBJ2-5; 10 nucleotides agree with TRBD2. Germline values: CDR1 DFQATT, CDR2 SNEGSKA (reference sequence). V dropped 5 bases and J dropped 6; count of bases not matched to a gene: 6. CDR3 size: 13 residues. The CDR3 sequence is CSAFSGGSKTQYF. The CDR3 nucleotides are TGCAGTGCTTTTAGCGGGGGGTCGAAGACCCAGTACTTC.

The V and J genes are TRBV28 and TRBJ2-5; 7 nucleotides line up with TRBD1. Germline V gene data show CDR1 as MDHEN and CDR2 as SYDVKM. The CDR3 extends over 14 amino acids. After removal of 3 bases from V and 4 bases from J, the junction contained 5 bases not matched to a gene. CDR3 loop: CASSFARGPETQYF. The CDR3 region has the DNA TGTGCCAGCAGTTTTGCTAGGGGGCCAGAGACCCAGTACTTC.

The chain couples TRBV11-3 to TRBJ2-5; D is uncertain. The germline CDR1 and CDR2 sequences are SGHNT and YENEEA. The ends were cut back, 1 base at V and 5 bases at J, with 8 bases in the middle. This CDR3 has 13 residues. The CDR3 reads CASSLGLAETQYF. The CDR3 bases are TGTGCCAGCAGCTTAGGGCTTGCCGAGACCCAGTACTTC.

By sample share, this clone is medium-sized. As DNA, the CDR3 is TGTGCCAGCAGTTTCCAGACAGGGGATATCGGGGAGCTGTTTTTT. Residues: CASSFQTGDIGELFF. The chain recombines TRBV6-1 with TRBJ2-2; TRBD1 agrees at 8 bases. Per the germline V gene, CDR1 is MNHNS and CDR2 is SASEGT. Unmatched junction bases numbered 9, after V lost 5 bases and J lost 7 bases. This CDR3 spans 15 amino acids.

The chain is built from TRBV6-1 and TRBJ1-5; weak D call: TRBD1 (6 bases). V lost 4 bases and J 0 bases, leaving 10 bases between the germline ends. CDR3 size: 15 residues. Germline loops: CDR1 MNHNS, CDR2 SASEGT. The CDR3 DNA is TGTGCCAGCAGTGTACAGGGATATAGCAATCAGCCCCAGCATTTT. Its protein is CASSVQGYSNQPQHF.

This chain uses TRBV6-1 with TRBJ1-4; tentatively, D is TRBD1 (5 bases). CDR1 is MNHNS, CDR2 SASEGT, per germline. V was pared by 6 bases and J by 0 bases, with 11 bases between. The CDR3 has 15 amino acids. The CDR3 here is CASRITGTTNEKLFF. In nucleotides, the CDR3 is TGTGCCAGCAGGATAACAGGAACAACTAATGAAAAACTGTTTTTT.

On this clone: The junction differs from germline at one of its ends, possibly a read error. V is TRBV5-1 and J is TRBJ1-5; 7 nucleotides agree with TRBD1. CDR3 size: 15 residues. Germline loops: CDR1 SGHRS, CDR2 YFSETQ. CDR3 nucleotides: TGCGCCAGCAGCTTGGCCGGGACAGAGAATCATCCCCAGCATTTT. It specifies CASSLAGTENHPQHF.

This clone has more than one count but fewer than ten. The V and J genes are TRBV12-5 and TRBJ1-2, with D maybe TRBD1 (6 bases). Germline V lookup: CDR1 LGHNT, CDR2 FRNRAP. Trimming took off 1 base at V and 1 base at J, with 10 bases between the two ends. CDR3 length: 15 amino acids. CDR3 sequence: CASGLGGTHNYGYTF. CDR3 coding DNA: TGTGCTAGTGGTTTGGGTGGGACACATAACTATGGCTACACCTTC.

The J gene is TRBJ1-2, the V gene TRBV6-1; the D gene is possibly TRBD1 (6 bases). Germline CDR1 and CDR2: MNHNS and SASEGT. V was trimmed by 6 bases and J by 3 bases, leaving 14 bases between them. The CDR3 is 14 amino acids. CDR3 nucleotide sequence: TGTGCCAGCAGCCGAGGAGGGACATACTATGGCTACACCTTC. Translated, it gives CASSRGGTYYGYTF.

This clone was counted only a few times. The chain links TRBV6-1 to TRBJ1-3; D is undetermined. CDR3 size: 15 residues. Germline assignment: CDR1 MNHNS and CDR2 SASEGT. Trimming took 6 bases from V and 0 from J, leaving 12 bases between them. CDR3: CASSIQPSSGNTIYF. CDR3 DNA sequence: TGTGCCAGCAGCATACAGCCCTCCTCTGGAAACACCATATATTTT.

In its sample, this clone was seen a few times. This sequence joins TRBV12-3 or TRBV12-4 and TRBJ2-5, with 12 bases matching TRBD1. This CDR3 is 17 amino acids long. Losses at the gene ends were 7 bases for V and 5 bases for J; bases not matched to a gene: 14. The CDR3 spells CASIARDRGLSWETQYF. The CDR3 coding sequence is TGTGCCAGCATAGCGAGGGACAGGGGGCTTTCTTGGGAGACCCAGTACTTC.

By its share, this clone is medium-sized. The rearrangement links TRBV5-1 to TRBJ1-2; D not resolved. The V gene's germline CDR1 is SGHRS and CDR2 YFSETQ. This CDR3 contains 13 residues. V lost 3 bases to trimming and J lost 4 bases, with 10 bases between them. CDR3 nucleotide sequence: TGCGCCAGCAGCTCCACGGACCGCTATGGCTACACCTTC. It is translated as CASSSTDRYGYTF. Full variable domain (missing parts from reference TRBV5-1 and TRBJ1-2): KAGVTQTPRYLIKTRGQQVTLSCSPISGHRSVSWYQQTPGQGLQFLFEYFSETQRNKGNFPGRFSGRQFSNSRSEMNVSTLELGDSALYLCASSSTDRYGYTFGSGTRLTVV.

The chain has TRBV7-8 and TRBJ1-4; 8 bases map to TRBD1. With 3 bases clipped from V and 0 bases from J, the junction kept 12 bases outside the gene matches. This CDR3 comprises 19 residues. From germline, CDR1 is SGHVS and CDR2 FQNEAQ. CDR3 DNA: TGTGCCAGCAGCTTGGCCTTCCGGGACAGGATGTCAACTAATGAAAAACTGTTTTTT. Translation gives CASSLAFRDRMSTNEKLFF.

This chain joins TRBV11-2 and TRBJ2-1; D tentatively fits TRBD1 or TRBD2 (6 bases each). Germline CDR1 and CDR2: SGHAT and FQNNGV. Trimming took 0 bases from V and 2 from J, leaving 14 bases between them. The CDR3 contains 17 residues. In nucleotides, the CDR3 is TGTGCCAGCAGCTTAGAAGGGGGGTTAAGGACCTACAATGAGCAGTTCTTC. Protein: CASSLEGGLRTYNEQFF.

The rearrangement uses TRBV20-1 and TRBJ1-1; the D is unclear. This CDR3 has 12 residues. V dropped 5 bases and J dropped 0 bases, with 7 bases sitting between them. CDR1 and CDR2 (germline): DFQATT, SNEGSKA (reference sequence). The CDR3 nucleotides are TGCAGTGCTGCCTCGATGAACACTGAAGCTTTCTTT. As protein: CSAASMNTEAFF.

Judged by abundance, this clone is large. The rearrangement uses TRBV5-1 and TRBJ1-2, with TRBD1 matching over 7 bases. J gave up 0 bases and V 3 bases, and 5 bases lay outside the gene matches. The CDR3 extends over 15 amino acids. From germline, CDR1 is SGHRS and CDR2 YFSETQ. This chain's CDR3 is CASSYGQAANYGYTF. The DNA for the CDR3 is TGCGCCAGCAGCTATGGACAGGCGGCTAACTATGGCTACACCTTC.

This clone is labeled medium-sized. The chain employs TRBV6-1 and TRBJ2-3; 9 bases are a match to TRBD2. Germline lookup yields CDR1 MNHNS and CDR2 SASEGT. This CDR3 has 14 residues. The V and J ends lost 5 bases and 4 bases, in that order; junction bases with no gene match: 4. The CDR3 is CASSSGGFADTQYF. The CDR3 DNA reads as TGTGCCAGCAGTAGCGGGGGGTTCGCAGATACGCAGTATTTT.

This clone showed up just once. The chain recombines TRBV20-1 with TRBJ1-1, with a tentative D call TRBD1 (6 bases). V lost 2 bases and J 1 base, leaving 11 bases between the germline ends. The length of the CDR3 is 14 residues. Germline V gene lookup returns CDR1 DFQATT and CDR2 SNEGSKA (reference sequence). Here the CDR3 reads CSARPQGENTEAFF. The CDR3 DNA reads as TGCAGTGCTAGACCACAGGGCGAGAACACTGAAGCTTTCTTT.

DNA for the CDR3: TGTGCCAGCAGCTTAGTCCCAGTAGGCGAGCAGTACTTC. It translates to CASSLVPVGEQYF. The chain uses TRBV7-6 and TRBJ2-7; no clear D gene. The CDR3 runs to 13 residues. Trimming pared 1 base from V and 6 bases from J, leaving 10 bases between. From germline, CDR1 is SGHVS and CDR2 FNYEAQ.

This clone came up many times. The chain joins TRBV20-1 to TRBJ1-1; no firm D call. V dropped 5 bases and J dropped 1 base, with 14 bases sitting between them. Looked up from germline, CDR1 is DFQATT and CDR2 is SNEGSKA (reference sequence). This CDR3 is built from 14 residues. The CDR3 region is CSAYLWGGNTEAFF. The CDR3, as DNA: TGCAGTGCTTACCTCTGGGGTGGGAACACTGAAGCTTTCTTT.

This chain links TRBV11-1 with TRBJ1-5; 8 nucleotides align to TRBD1. CDR3 length: 16 residues. Germline CDR1 reads SGHAT; CDR2 reads FQDESV (reference sequence). With V trimmed by 5 bases and J by 2 bases, 8 bases remained unmatched. The CDR3 is CASSLIQGGGNQPQHF. In DNA form, the CDR3 reads TGTGCCAGCAGCCTTATACAGGGGGGGGGCAATCAGCCCCAGCATTTT.

This chain uses TRBV7-7 with TRBJ2-3, with D perhaps matching TRBD1 (6 bases). Matching the DNA end better, TRBJ1-5 makes the J call doubtful. There are 14 residues in the CDR3. Germline lookup yields CDR1 SSHAT and CDR2 FNYEAQ (reference sequence). For the CDR3, the DNA is TGTGCCAGCAGCTTAGGTGGGGGCACAGATACGCAGCATTTT. Translated: CASSLGGGTDTQHF.

The chain is built from TRBV5-1 and TRBJ2-7, with 7 bases that match TRBD1. CDR1 and CDR2 (germline): SGHRS, YFSETQ. V lost 4 bases to trimming and J lost 2 bases; unmatched junction nucleotides: 3. The CDR3 contains 13 residues. The CDR3 loop is CASSRQGTYEQYF. The CDR3 DNA reads as TGCGCCAGCAGCCGACAGGGAACCTACGAGCAGTACTTC.

This clone is labeled medium-sized. The chain recombines TRBV19 with TRBJ1-6; no reliable D call. The CDR3 spans 13 residues. From germline, CDR1 is LNHDA and CDR2 SQIVND (reference sequence). Trimming removed 6 bases from V and 10 bases from J, with 13 bases in between. The CDR3: CASSPGPRSPLHF. DNA of the CDR3: TGTGCCAGTAGCCCCGGCCCGCGCTCACCCCTCCACTTT.

This clone was recorded many times. The chain has TRBV9 and TRBJ2-5; no firm D call. V was cut by 3 bases and J by 5 bases, with 11 bases left in between. This CDR3 has 13 amino acids. Per the germline V gene, CDR1 is SGDLS and CDR2 is YYNGEE. The CDR3 protein is CASSGLSSETQYF. CDR3 bases: TGTGCCAGCAGCGGACTCTCATCCGAGACCCAGTACTTC.

This clone has only a few counts. Its ends do not fully match the called genes, so a read error is possible. This sequence joins TRBV6-1 and TRBJ2-1, with 8 bases aligning to TRBD1. The germline V gene encodes CDR1 MNHNS and CDR2 SASEGT. This CDR3 region has 14 residues. Here the CDR3 DNA reads TGTGCCAGCTGTCCGACAGGGGCATACAGTGAGCAGTTCTTC. It yields the protein CASCPTGAYSEQFF.

This clone showed up just a few times. J is TRBJ1-2 and V is TRBV7-9; D gene ambiguous. Germline V CDR1 and CDR2: SEHNR, FQNEAQ (reference sequence). Trimming left V 2 bases short and J 0 bases short, with 7 bases between. CDR3 length: 14 amino acids. The CDR3 nucleotides read TGTGCCAGCAGCTTAACCGCTACTAACTATGGCTACACCTTC. The encoded protein is CASSLTATNYGYTF.

This clone was seen a few times. The chain is built from TRBV28 and TRBJ1-2, with D maybe TRBD1 (5 bases). Deletions cut 2 bases from V and 4 bases from J, with 8 bases between. Per germline, CDR1 MDHEN and CDR2 SYDVKM. This CDR3 region has 13 residues. CDR3 DNA sequence: TGTGCCAGCAGTTTAAGACAGTCCTATGGCTACACCTTC. Translating it yields CASSLRQSYGYTF.

As for this clone: A much larger clone differs by one base, so this may be a read error. This chain uses TRBV19 with TRBJ2-5; TRBD2 matches at 9 bases. The junction had 10 bases not matched to a gene; V was cut back by 6 bases and J by 14 bases. The CDR3 sequence is 12 residues long. Per germline, CDR1 LNHDA and CDR2 SQIVND (reference sequence). CDR3 protein: CASSQAGTSFYF. DNA of the CDR3: TGTGCCAGTAGCCAAGCGGGGACTAGCTTTTACTTC.

This clone is a singleton in its sample. The V call is TRBV20-1, the J call TRBJ2-3; 10 bases agree with TRBD1. This CDR3 contains 15 residues. Trimming removed 4 bases from V and 2 bases from J; junction bases left unmatched: 6. Germline V gene sequence: CDR1 DFQATT, CDR2 SNEGSKA (reference sequence). The CDR3 loop reads CSANRDRGDTDTQYF. CDR3 DNA sequence: TGCAGTGCTAACCGGGACAGGGGAGACACAGATACGCAGTATTTT.

This clone is labeled as large. The chain links TRBV7-8 to TRBJ2-2; unclear D gene. Trimming took off 1 base at V and 8 bases at J, with 14 bases between the two ends. This CDR3 has 15 residues. CDR1 is SGHVS and CDR2 is FQNEAQ in the germline V gene. The CDR3 sequence: CASSLVLVTAGELFF. CDR3 sequence (DNA): TGTGCCAGCAGCTTAGTGCTAGTCACCGCGGGGGAGCTGTTTTTT.